One and the same sample provided the 24 T cell receptor beta chains below, sequenced in a study of blood T cell repertoires in COVID-19. Clones were read by immunoSEQ multiplex PCR, and TCRdb kept only the in-frame ones, dropping some. The sample holds 170,000 or so clones, around 84% seen once. The sample comprised peripheral blood. The source is a man aged 45-60 years with active or convalescent COVID-19.

The chain carries TRBV19 and TRBJ2-3; D may be TRBD2 (6 bases). The germline V and J ends were trimmed by 1 base and 6 bases, with 8 bases remaining between them. The CDR3 runs to 13 residues. Per the germline V gene, CDR1 is LNHDA and CDR2 is SQIVND (reference sequence). CDR3 amino acids: CASSIGGGDTQYF. CDR3 DNA: TGTGCCAGTAGTATAGGGGGAGGCGATACGCAGTATTTT.

The chain is built from TRBV9 and TRBJ2-7, with 10 positions matching TRBD2. CDR1 and CDR2 from the germline V gene are SGDLS and YYNGEE. The J segment lost 2 bases and the V segment lost 4 bases, leaving 9 bases of the junction unmatched. The CDR3 is 16 residues long. The chain's CDR3 is CASSPSVAGGTYEQYF. The CDR3 DNA reads TGTGCCAGCAGCCCATCTGTAGCGGGGGGTACCTACGAGCAGTACTTC.

The V and J genes are TRBV7-2 and TRBJ1-4; perhaps TRBD1 as D (6 bases). V lost 5 bases, J lost 7 bases, and 14 bases lay in between. Germline CDR1 and CDR2: SGHTA and FQGNSA. CDR3 length: 14 residues. CDR3: CASSQQGGGEKLFF. The CDR3 DNA is TGTGCCAGCAGCCAACAGGGTGGAGGTGAAAAACTGTTTTTT.

Concerning this clone itself: This specimen includes other DNA sequences encoding the same CDR3. The chain has TRBV9 and TRBJ2-2; 8 bases agree with TRBD2. CDR3 size: 16 residues. V shed 0 bases, J shed 1 base, and the junction held 2 bases outside the gene matches. Per the germline V gene, CDR1 is SGDLS and CDR2 is YYNGEE. The CDR3 nucleotides read TGTGCCAGCAGCGTAGGCCTAGCGGGGAACACCGGGGAGCTGTTTTTT. Residues: CASSVGLAGNTGELFF.

CDR3 sequence: CASSARTGGTEAFF. In DNA, the CDR3 is TGTGCCAGCAGTGCTCGGACAGGGGGGACTGAAGCTTTCTTT. This chain links TRBV25-1 with TRBJ1-1; 10 nucleotides agree with TRBD1. Germline V lookup: CDR1 MGHDK, CDR2 SYGVNS. J gave up 5 bases and V 4 bases, and 4 bases lay outside the gene matches. The CDR3 sequence is 14 residues long. Full variable domain (missing parts from reference TRBV25-1 and TRBJ1-1): EADIYQTPRYLVIGTGKKITLECSQTMGHDKMYWYQQDPGMELHLIHYSYGVNSTEKGDLSSESTVSRIRTEHFPLTLESARPSHTSQYLCASSARTGGTEAFFGQGTRLTVV.

V and J are TRBV4-3 and TRBJ2-3, with a tentative D call TRBD1 (6 bases). The CDR3 has 15 amino acids. CDR1 is LGHNA and CDR2 is YSLEER in the germline V gene. The ends were cut back, 10 bases at V and 0 bases at J, with 17 bases in the middle. For the CDR3, the DNA is TGCGCCACCCGGAAGGGGGACATTAGCACAGATACGCAGTATTTT. It encodes CATRKGDISTDTQYF.

The chain couples TRBV27 to TRBJ2-5; maybe TRBD2 (5 bases). CDR1 MNHEY and CDR2 SMNVEV come from the germline V gene (reference sequence). The CDR3 is 14 residues long. The ends were cut back, 0 bases at V and 2 bases at J, with 7 bases in the middle. CDR3 DNA sequence: TGTGCCAGCAGTTTATCGGCGGGTCAAGAGACCCAGTACTTC. Its translation: CASSLSAGQETQYF.

The V gene is TRBV24-1, the J gene TRBJ2-7, with 8 positions matching TRBD1. In germline, CDR1 is KGHDR, CDR2 SFDVKD. The CDR3 runs 15 residues. The V and J ends lost 5 bases and 5 bases, in that order; junction bases with no gene match: 10. This CDR3 reads CATSALGQDSHEQYF. The CDR3 DNA sequence: TGTGCCACCAGTGCCCTGGGACAGGATAGCCACGAGCAGTACTTC.

The V call is TRBV7-2, the J call TRBJ2-3; 8 bases are shared with TRBD2. Germline loops: CDR1 SGHTA, CDR2 FQGNSA. V was pared by 2 bases and J by 0 bases, with 4 bases of the junction left unmatched. There are 16 residues in the CDR3. As DNA, the CDR3 is TGTGCCAGCAGCTTACTTCCTAGCGGGAGCACAGATACGCAGTATTTT. Its protein is CASSLLPSGSTDTQYF.

This chain joins TRBV6-1 and TRBJ1-6, with D hard to call. From germline, CDR1 is MNHNS and CDR2 SASEGT. The V end was cut by 3 bases, the J end by 7 bases, with 10 bases between. This CDR3 is built from 14 residues. The DNA of the CDR3 is TGTGCCAGCAGTGAGACTATGGGAAATTCACCCCTCCACTTT. Its translation: CASSETMGNSPLHF.

The rearrangement links TRBV2 to TRBJ1-5; 8 positions agree with TRBD1. The V gene's germline CDR1 is SNHLY and CDR2 FYNNEI. The CDR3 totals 14 residues. V lost 5 bases and J lost 6; bases outside the gene matches: 6. In DNA form, the CDR3 reads TGTGCCAGCAGTAAGGACAGGGTGGGTCAGCCCCAGCATTTT. Protein product: CASSKDRVGQPQHF.

The chain links TRBV4-3 to TRBJ1-4, with 12 bases that match TRBD1. In germline, CDR1 is LGHNA, CDR2 YSLEER. V trimming: 3 bases; J trimming: 8 bases; junction bases outside the gene matches: 10. The length of the CDR3 is 17 residues. CDR3 sequence (DNA): TGCGCCAGCAGCCAGACCCCGACCGGGACAGGGGGCGAAAAACTGTTTTTT. This encodes CASSQTPTGTGGEKLFF.

This sequence joins TRBV9 and TRBJ2-1, with D maybe TRBD2 (6 bases). V lost 4 bases, J lost 1 base, and 12 bases lay in between. The CDR3 runs 15 residues. From germline, CDR1 is SGDLS and CDR2 YYNGEE. The CDR3 region is CASSYSGFSYNEQFF. The CDR3 DNA follows: TGTGCCAGCAGCTATAGCGGTTTTTCCTACAATGAGCAGTTCTTC.

The genes are TRBV6-1 and TRBJ1-2, with 8 bases aligning to TRBD1. Germline V gene lookup returns CDR1 MNHNS and CDR2 SASEGT. The junction had 11 bases not matched to a gene; V was cut back by 4 bases and J by 4 bases. The CDR3 covers 16 residues. CDR3 coding DNA: TGTGCCAGCAGTGCCTTTATTGCAGGGGGCGGCTATGGCTACACCTTC. Protein sequence: CASSAFIAGGGYGYTF.

This chain links TRBV18 with TRBJ2-4, with TRBD2 matching 7 bases. This CDR3 is built from 15 residues. V lost 3 bases and J lost 2; bases outside the gene matches: 4. Germline values: CDR1 KGHSH, CDR2 LQKENI. The chain's CDR3 is CASSPAGTTKNIQYF. The CDR3 nucleotides are TGTGCCAGCTCACCGGCCGGGACTACCAAAAACATTCAGTACTTC.

The rearrangement uses TRBV3-1 (or the pseudogene TRBV3-2) and TRBJ2-5; D might be TRBD1 (6 bases). Germline V lookup: CDR1 LGHDT, CDR2 YNNKEL (reference sequence). Trimming removed 0 bases from V and 5 bases from J, with 25 bases in between. The CDR3 sequence is 19 residues long. CDR3 bases: TGTGCCAGCAGCCAAGATGCTACCCCCCCAGGACAGCAGAGGGAGACCCAGTACTTC. This translates into CASSQDATPPGQQRETQYF.

The chain joins TRBV15 to TRBJ1-6; 7 nucleotides match TRBD1. The CDR3 runs to 15 residues. Germline V lookup: CDR1 LNHNV, CDR2 YYDKDF (reference sequence). V shed 0 bases and J 7 bases; nucleotides not matched to a gene: 3. The CDR3 here is CATSRDIQGNSPLHF. CDR3 nucleotides: TGTGCCACCAGCAGAGATATACAGGGGAATTCACCCCTCCACTTT.

The CDR3: CASTDPGQVYEQYF. Written as DNA, the CDR3 is TGTGCCAGCACCGACCCGGGACAGGTCTACGAGCAGTACTTC. The chain joins TRBV6-5 to TRBJ2-7, with TRBD1 identical over 8 bases. The CDR3 loop spans 14 amino acids. Germline CDR1 MNHEY, CDR2 SVGAGI. Trimming took 7 bases from V and 3 from J; bases not matched to a gene: 8.

The rearrangement links TRBV4-3 to TRBJ1-6; TRBD1 might be the D (6 bases). Germline V gene sequence: CDR1 LGHNA, CDR2 YSLEER. The CDR3 sequence is 13 residues long. V lost 4 bases and J 7 bases, leaving 8 bases between the germline ends. The CDR3 region has the DNA TGCGCCAGCAGCCCGGACAGAAATTCACCCCTCCACTTT. It specifies CASSPDRNSPLHF.

The chain couples TRBV11-1 to TRBJ2-7; D is possibly TRBD1 (6 bases). This CDR3 has 15 residues. Trimming cost V 1 base and J 2 bases, with 12 bases left between them. Germline V gene data show CDR1 as SGHAT and CDR2 as FQDESV (reference sequence). Here the CDR3 reads CASSLEQGQAYEQYF. CDR3 in DNA: TGTGCCAGCAGCTTAGAGCAGGGGCAGGCCTACGAGCAGTACTTC.

The gene calls are TRBV19 and TRBJ2-1, with 7 positions matching TRBD1. CDR1 and CDR2 (germline): LNHDA, SQIVND (reference sequence). The junction had 29 bases not matched to a gene; V was cut back by 3 bases and J by 0 bases. The CDR3 length is 24 residues. CDR3 nucleotide sequence: TGTGCCAGTAGTATGGGACAGTTGAGCTCGTATAAACTACCAGCTCCGAGCTCCTACAATGAGCAGTTCTTC. Translated: CASSMGQLSSYKLPAPSSYNEQFF.

The genes are TRBV7-8 and TRBJ1-1; D is ambiguous. Germline V gives CDR1 SGHVS, CDR2 FQNEAQ. The CDR3 is made up of 13 amino acids. V dropped 0 bases and J dropped 7 bases, with 9 bases sitting between them. The CDR3 sequence: CASSLALSDEAFF. CDR3 nucleotides: TGTGCCAGCAGCTTAGCGCTTTCAGATGAAGCTTTCTTT.

The rearrangement joins TRBV27 to TRBJ2-7, with TRBD2 as a possible D gene (6 bases). The CDR3 totals 15 residues. V was shortened by 6 bases and J by 4 bases, with 19 bases between the two germline ends. Germline-derived CDR1 and CDR2 are MNHEY and SMNVEV (reference sequence). The CDR3 sequence: CASSPRDSGGYEQYF. Written as DNA, the CDR3 is TGTGCCAGCAGCCCAAGGGATAGCGGCGGATACGAGCAGTACTTC.

The chain links TRBV10-3 to TRBJ1-5; the D is unclear. The CDR3 totals 12 residues. V was shortened by 2 bases and J by 6 bases, with 5 bases between the two germline ends. Per germline, CDR1 ENHRY and CDR2 SYGVKD. The CDR3, as DNA: TGTGCCATCAGTGAGAGAGGTCAGCCCCAGCATTTT. It yields the protein CAISERGQPQHF.